These 25 T cell receptor beta chains share one sample of origin, sequenced in a study of T cell repertoires in aging, cancer and after chemotherapy. TRB rearrangements spanning V, D and J were amplified using mixed TRB-A/B primers. TCRdb re-called the multiplex PCR reads with MiXCR, one entry per CDR3 protein. The profile shows several thousand distinct CDR3 sequences, about two fifths of them singletons. Peripheral blood genomic DNA, not sorted cells or RNA, was the template. The source material was blood. The receptors here all came from a human donor in good health.

The rearrangement joins TRBV30 to TRBJ1-6; no clear D gene. The CDR3 is 15 residues long. Germline loops: CDR1 GTSNPN, CDR2 SVGIG (reference sequence). The V end lost 1 base, the J end lost 2 bases, and 9 bases lay between the germline ends. CDR3 in DNA: TGTGCCTGGAGTGCCGGCCGTGCCTATAATTCACCCCTCCACTTT. Translated: CAWSAGRAYNSPLHF.

This clonotype showed up just once. The genes are TRBV12-3 or TRBV12-4 and TRBJ2-1; 11 bases agree with TRBD2. The CDR3 is 15 amino acids. V was pared by 5 bases and J by 9 bases, with 9 bases of the junction left unmatched. The CDR3 loop reads CASSRIAGGLLEQFF. The CDR3 nucleotides read TGTGCCAGCAGTAGAATAGCGGGGGGGCTTCTTGAGCAGTTCTTC.

As to this clonotype: One end of the junction is discordant with germline, which a read error may explain. This chain connects TRBV5-6 to TRBJ1-3; D is unclear. This CDR3 is built from 14 residues. The germline gives CDR1 SGHDT, CDR2 YYEEEE. The CDR3 spells CANSSGFPGNTIYF. In DNA form, the CDR3 reads TGTGCCAACAGCTCGGGGTTTCCTGGAAACACCATATATTTT.

The chain employs TRBV29-1 and TRBJ2-3; D not certain. Trimming cost V 1 base and J 7 bases, with 12 bases left between them. This CDR3 contains 13 residues. Germline CDR1 is SQVTM and CDR2 is ANQGSEA. The CDR3 bases are TGCAGCGTTGAAGGCCCCTTAGCTAATACGCAGTATTTT. This translates into CSVEGPLANTQYF.

This clonotype was detected once. This sequence joins TRBV20-1 and TRBJ1-6, with 10 bases matching TRBD1. Losses at the gene ends were 5 bases for V and 7 bases for J; bases not matched to a gene: 2. The CDR3 runs 13 residues. Looked up from germline, CDR1 is DFQATT and CDR2 is SNEGSKA (reference sequence). CDR3 protein: CSAEGQGNSPLHF. In nucleotides, the CDR3 is TGCAGTGCTGAGGGACAGGGGAATTCACCCCTCCACTTT.

The chain combines TRBV24-1 with TRBJ2-5; no clear D gene. This CDR3 contains 14 residues. Germline-derived CDR1 and CDR2 are KGHDR and SFDVKD. Trimming removed 2 bases at V and 2 bases at J, with 8 bases between. The CDR3 protein is CATSDSGRQETQYF. CDR3 nucleotide sequence: TGTGCCACCAGTGATTCGGGCAGGCAAGAGACCCAGTACTTC.

This clonotype was picked up a small number of times. The gene calls are TRBV15 and TRBJ1-1; D gene ambiguous. V was shortened by 0 bases and J by 3 bases, with 17 bases between the two germline ends. CDR3 length: 17 amino acids. Germline lookup yields CDR1 LNHNV and CDR2 YYDKDF (reference sequence). The CDR3 DNA follows: TGTGCCACCAGCAGAGATTCGTTCGCCGGAGGGCACACTGAAGCTTTCTTT. Protein sequence: CATSRDSFAGGHTEAFF.

The chain recombines TRBV18 with TRBJ2-7; the D gene could be TRBD1 or TRBD2 (5 bases each). This CDR3 contains 15 residues. The germline V gene has CDR1 KGHSH and CDR2 LQKENI. The germline V and J ends were trimmed by 0 bases and 1 base, with 10 bases remaining between them. DNA for the CDR3: TGTGCCAGCTCACCACCGGGGGTATTTTCCTACGAGCAGTACTTC. Protein product: CASSPPGVFSYEQYF. The entire variable domain, with the rest obtained from reference TRBV18 and TRBJ2-7, is as follows: NAGVMQNPRHLVRRRGQEARLRCSPMKGHSHVYWYRQLPEEGLKFMVYLQKENIIDESGMPKERFSAEFPKEGPSILRIQQVVRGDSAAYFCASSPPGVFSYEQYFGPGTRLTVT.

This clonotype has a handful of counts. The chain carries TRBV6-5 and TRBJ1-4; possible D gene TRBD1, 6 bases. This CDR3 is 16 amino acids long. In germline, CDR1 is MNHEY, CDR2 SVGAGI. Trimming took 1 base from V and 3 from J, leaving 12 bases between them. CDR3 loop: CASSYYQGGANEKLFF. CDR3 in DNA: TGTGCCAGCAGTTACTATCAAGGGGGAGCTAATGAAAAACTGTTTTTT.

In this sample, this clonotype turned up a few times. The rearrangement joins TRBV6-1 to TRBJ2-5, with 9 bases lining up with TRBD1. The germline CDR1 and CDR2 sequences are MNHNS and SASEGT. The CDR3 has 15 residues. The J segment lost 2 bases and the V segment lost 2 bases, leaving 3 bases of the junction unmatched. The CDR3 sequence: CASSESTGGQETQYF. In DNA form, the CDR3 reads TGTGCCAGCAGTGAATCGACAGGGGGACAAGAGACCCAGTACTTC.

The chain is built from TRBV5-1 and TRBJ2-5; D is unresolved. The V end was cut by 4 bases, the J end by 5 bases, with 15 bases between. There are 14 residues in the CDR3. Germline CDR1 reads SGHRS; CDR2 reads YFSETQ. The CDR3 protein is CASSADVMGETQYF. In DNA form, the CDR3 reads TGCGCCAGCAGCGCGGACGTTATGGGGGAGACCCAGTACTTC.

This chain connects TRBV6-1 to TRBJ2-7; weak D call: TRBD1 (6 bases). V shed 7 bases and J shed 4 bases, with 17 bases lying between them. CDR1 is MNHNS and CDR2 is SASEGT in the germline V gene. The CDR3 contains 14 residues. The CDR3 spells CASNQQGTGYEQYF. In nucleotides, the CDR3 is TGTGCCAGCAATCAACAGGGAACGGGGTACGAGCAGTACTTC.

This chain uses TRBV27 with TRBJ2-7; the D gene is possibly TRBD2 (7 bases). CDR1 and CDR2 (germline): MNHEY, SMNVEV (reference sequence). The CDR3 has 13 amino acids. Deletions cut 8 bases from V and 3 bases from J, with 14 bases between. The CDR3 sequence: CASGEGHHYEQYF. The CDR3 nucleotides are TGTGCCAGCGGGGAGGGACACCACTACGAGCAGTACTTC.

V usage is TRBV19 and J usage is TRBJ2-3, with TRBD1 as a possible D gene (6 bases). Germline assignment: CDR1 LNHDA and CDR2 SQIVND (reference sequence). CDR3 length: 15 amino acids. Trimming took 4 bases from V and 2 from J, leaving 13 bases between them. The CDR3 region has the DNA TGTGCCAGTAGTACCCGGGACACACTCACAGATACGCAGTATTTT. Translation gives CASSTRDTLTDTQYF.

The table lists this clonotype with a few counts. CDR3 residues: CASSHGLLEQYF. The CDR3 DNA reads TGTGCCAGCAGTCACGGTTTGCTCGAGCAGTACTTC. The chain is built from TRBV6-2 or TRBV6-3 and TRBJ2-7; D unclear. This CDR3 comprises 12 residues. Germline assignment: CDR1 MNHEY and CDR2 SVGEGT. V was pared by 5 bases and J by 6 bases, with 11 bases between.

The chain joins TRBV7-2 to TRBJ1-2; 7 nucleotides align to TRBD1. CDR3 length: 12 residues. After removal of 7 bases from V and 5 bases from J, the junction contained 4 bases not matched to a gene. Germline CDR1 SGHTA, CDR2 FQGNSA. For the CDR3, the DNA is TGTGCCAGCAACGGACAGGAGTATGGCTACACCTTC. Its protein product is CASNGQEYGYTF.

This clonotype was seen a few times. The J gene is TRBJ1-1, the V gene TRBV19; 9 bases agree with TRBD1. Germline V gives CDR1 LNHDA, CDR2 SQIVND (reference sequence). The V segment lost 4 bases and the J segment 6 bases; nucleotides outside the gene matches: 3. The CDR3 runs 13 residues. The CDR3 sequence: CASSRDRAPEAFF. CDR3 DNA: TGTGCCAGTAGTAGGGACAGGGCTCCTGAAGCTTTCTTT.

The chain employs TRBV20-1 and TRBJ1-2, with TRBD1 matching over 7 bases. The V and J ends lost 6 bases and 3 bases, in that order; junction bases with no gene match: 10. CDR3 length equals 14 residues. Germline V gives CDR1 DFQATT, CDR2 SNEGSKA (reference sequence). This CDR3 reads CSAKGGAGDYGYTF. The CDR3 coding sequence is TGCAGTGCGAAAGGGGGCGCCGGGGACTATGGCTACACCTTC.

The chain recombines TRBV5-6 with TRBJ2-5; D may match TRBD1 or TRBD2 (6 bases each). The CDR3 is 17 residues long. The V gene lost 0 bases and the J gene lost 2 bases, with 17 bases spanning the gap. Germline V gene sequence: CDR1 SGHDT, CDR2 YYEEEE. The CDR3 loop is CASSLVVGGDNQETQYF. The CDR3 DNA follows: TGTGCCAGCAGCTTGGTCGTGGGCGGGGACAATCAAGAGACCCAGTACTTC.

The V gene is TRBV27, the J gene TRBJ2-1; 14 bases are shared with TRBD2. The V gene's germline CDR1 is MNHEY and CDR2 SMNVEV (reference sequence). V was clipped by 6 bases and J by 15 bases; unmatched bases: 4. The CDR3 is made up of 12 amino acids. In DNA form, the CDR3 reads TGTGCCAGCAGGACTAGCGGGGGGGTACTGTTCTTC. Amino acids: CASRTSGGVLFF.

For this clonotype: The junction does not match germline at one end; this may be a read error. The chain employs TRBV20-1 and TRBJ2-2; 7 bases are shared with TRBD2. This CDR3 is 16 amino acids long. Germline CDR1 DFQATT, CDR2 SNEGSKA (reference sequence). The CDR3 here is CSVRDLSGGDTGELFF. CDR3 bases: TGCAGTGTTAGAGATTTGTCGGGGGGAGACACCGGGGAGCTGTTTTTT.

This clonotype was recorded a few times. The CDR3 nucleotides read TGTGCCAGCAGTTATGAGGCTAGCCGGAACCAAGAGACCCAGTACTTC. It is translated as CASSYEASRNQETQYF. V gene TRBV6-5 combines with J gene TRBJ2-5; maybe TRBD2 (5 bases). This CDR3 region has 16 residues. CDR1 and CDR2 (germline): MNHEY, SVGAGI. V shed 3 bases and J shed 0 bases, with 14 bases lying between them.

The V call is TRBV18, the J call TRBJ1-2; 10 bases match TRBD1. CDR3 length equals 15 residues. The J segment lost 7 bases and the V segment lost 1 base, leaving 6 bases of the junction unmatched. In germline, CDR1 is KGHSH, CDR2 LQKENI. The CDR3 protein is CASSPQDRGSSGYTF. The CDR3 nucleotides read TGTGCCAGCTCACCACAGGACAGGGGGTCTTCTGGCTACACCTTC.

The chain employs TRBV7-4 and TRBJ1-1; D is unresolved. V was cut by 6 bases and J by 8 bases, with 16 bases left in between. CDR1 is SGHVT and CDR2 is SQSDAQ in the germline V gene. This CDR3 is built from 13 residues. The CDR3 DNA is TGTGCCAGCAGTCTTAGAGGAGGGTACGAAGCTTTCTTT. It encodes CASSLRGGYEAFF.

The chain links TRBV29-1 to TRBJ2-7, with D possibly called TRBD1 or TRBD2 (6 bases each). The V gene's germline CDR1 is SQVTM and CDR2 ANQGSEA. Trimming took off 0 bases at V and 7 bases at J, with 16 bases between the two ends. This CDR3 spans 14 amino acids. CDR3 nucleotide sequence: TGCAGCGTTGAAGAGGCAGGGGCGGCGGGAGAGCAGTACTTC. Encoded protein: CSVEEAGAAGEQYF.